This T cell receptor beta chain was identified during a study of OX40 agonist ivuxolimab in advanced cancers. General study findings and limits: CD4+ and CD8+ blood T cells expanded clonally by week 6 at 0.1 to 3.0 mg/kg.

The data were produced by immunoSEQ multiplex PCR, yet TCRdb's version contains in-frame clones alone and is incomplete. The sample lists around 53,000 clones, approximately 75% occurring once. A note on this clone: No antigen is known for it.

Germline lookup yields CDR1 SGDLS and CDR2 YYNGEE. The V gene lost 4 bases and the J gene lost 1 base, with 9 bases spanning the gap. This CDR3 contains 15 residues. The source is an adult with an advanced solid tumor such as melanoma, head and neck, liver or kidney cancer. The starting material was CD4+ or CD8+ T cells sorted from blood, obtained in a trial of the OX40 agonist ivuxolimab. V gene TRBV9 combines with J gene TRBJ1-6, with D perhaps TRBD1 (5 bases). CDR3 nucleotides: TGTGCCAGCAGCCCAGGGAGGTCCTATAATTCACCCCTCCACTTT. Its protein is CASSPGRSYNSPLHF.